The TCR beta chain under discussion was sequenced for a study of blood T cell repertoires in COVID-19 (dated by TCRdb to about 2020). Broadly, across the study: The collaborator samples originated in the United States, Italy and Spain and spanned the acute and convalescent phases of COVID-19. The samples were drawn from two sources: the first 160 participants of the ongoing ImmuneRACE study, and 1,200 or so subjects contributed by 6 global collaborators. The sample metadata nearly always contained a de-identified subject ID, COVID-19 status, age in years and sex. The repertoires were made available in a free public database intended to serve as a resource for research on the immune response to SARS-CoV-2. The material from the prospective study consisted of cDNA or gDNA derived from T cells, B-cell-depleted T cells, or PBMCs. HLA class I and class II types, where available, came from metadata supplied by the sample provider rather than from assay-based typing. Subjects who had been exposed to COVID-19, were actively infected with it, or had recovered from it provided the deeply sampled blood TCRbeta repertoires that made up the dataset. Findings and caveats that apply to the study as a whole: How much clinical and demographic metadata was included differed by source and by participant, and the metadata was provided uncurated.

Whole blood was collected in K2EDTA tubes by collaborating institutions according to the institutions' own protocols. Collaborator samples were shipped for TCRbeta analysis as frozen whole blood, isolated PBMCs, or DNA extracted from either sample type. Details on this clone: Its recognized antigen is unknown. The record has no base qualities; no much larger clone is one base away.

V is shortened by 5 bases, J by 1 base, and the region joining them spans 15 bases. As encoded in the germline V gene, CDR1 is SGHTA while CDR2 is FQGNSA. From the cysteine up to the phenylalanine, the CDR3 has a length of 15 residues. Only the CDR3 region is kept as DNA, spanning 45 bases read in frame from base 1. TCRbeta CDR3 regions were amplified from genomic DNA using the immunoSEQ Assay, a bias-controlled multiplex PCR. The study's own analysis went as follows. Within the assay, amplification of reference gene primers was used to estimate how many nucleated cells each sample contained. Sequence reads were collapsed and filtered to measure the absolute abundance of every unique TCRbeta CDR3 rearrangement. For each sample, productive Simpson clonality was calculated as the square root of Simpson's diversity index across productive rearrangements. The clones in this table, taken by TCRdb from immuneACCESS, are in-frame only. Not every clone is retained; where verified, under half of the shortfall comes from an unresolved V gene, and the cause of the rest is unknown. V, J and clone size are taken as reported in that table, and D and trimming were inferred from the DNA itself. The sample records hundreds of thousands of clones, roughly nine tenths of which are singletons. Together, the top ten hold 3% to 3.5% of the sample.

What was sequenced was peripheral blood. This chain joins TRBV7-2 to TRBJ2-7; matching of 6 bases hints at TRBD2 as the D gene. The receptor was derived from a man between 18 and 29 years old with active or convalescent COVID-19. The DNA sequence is TGTGCCAGCAGCGCGACTAGTGTGATATCCTACGAGCAGTACTTC. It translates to CASSATSVISYEQYF.